The clone carrying this T cell receptor beta chain was observed a handful of times. Its antigen is still unknown. PBMCs yielded sorted CD4+ and CD8+ T cells. The entry originates in a study of CD8+ T cells in alopecia areata. Study-level points and caveats: TCR sharing across patients was less clear than in mice, possibly HLA-related. There were also resident alphabeta T cells of normal skin sequenced in scalp samples. Researchers report lesional scalp, most notably alopecia totalis/universalis, outstripped normal scalp in clonality.

Extracted RNA was reverse transcribed into cDNA, the sequencing template. Using immunoSEQ multiplex PCR, the repertoire was profiled, and TCRdb retains in-frame clones only, with some absent. Altogether about 110,000 clones are present, 45% to 70% being singletons, with the ten largest covering roughly 19%. The sequencing sample was made of CD8+ T cells sorted from blood. The sequence was obtained from a human donor in good health.

The CDR3 is CASSLVDRRQGTEAFF. CDR3 bases: TGTGCCAGCTCACTAGTCGACAGGAGGCAGGGCACTGAAGCTTTCTTT. The rearrangement uses TRBV18 and TRBJ1-1; tentative D call: TRBD1 (6 bases). Trimming cost V 4 bases and J 4 bases, with 19 bases left between them. Germline values: CDR1 KGHSH, CDR2 LQKENI. The CDR3 runs to 16 residues.